The next 2 T cell receptor beta chains were all read from a single sample in a study of CD8 T cells in ankylosing spondylitis. From the 5' RACE reads, TCRdb called clonotypes with MiXCR, one entry per CDR3 protein. The sample has approximately 220,000 distinct CDR3 sequences; about 10% are singletons. The sample consisted of blood, either unsorted or a sorted T cell fraction (not recorded which). The receptors shown here come from a male donor with ankylosing spondylitis or in good health (not recorded which).

This clonotype turned up a few times. J is TRBJ1-1 and V is TRBV6-1, with TRBD1 matching 9 bases. The germline gives CDR1 MNHNS, CDR2 SASEGT. The CDR3 spans 15 residues. The junction had 9 bases not matched to a gene; V was cut back by 5 bases and J by 5 bases. CDR3 residues: CASSRSTGGRTEAFF. The CDR3 nucleotides read TGTGCCAGCAGTCGGTCGACAGGGGGTCGTACTGAAGCTTTCTTT.

V usage is TRBV4-1 and J usage is TRBJ2-1; TRBD2 might be the D (5 bases). CDR1 and CDR2 (germline): MGHRA, YSYEKL. This CDR3 has 17 amino acids. V dropped 0 bases and J dropped 9 bases, with 21 bases sitting between them. CDR3 in amino acids: CASSQEGNGLRAGEQFF. The CDR3 DNA reads as TGCGCCAGCAGCCAAGAAGGGAATGGTCTTCGGGCGGGTGAGCAGTTCTTC.